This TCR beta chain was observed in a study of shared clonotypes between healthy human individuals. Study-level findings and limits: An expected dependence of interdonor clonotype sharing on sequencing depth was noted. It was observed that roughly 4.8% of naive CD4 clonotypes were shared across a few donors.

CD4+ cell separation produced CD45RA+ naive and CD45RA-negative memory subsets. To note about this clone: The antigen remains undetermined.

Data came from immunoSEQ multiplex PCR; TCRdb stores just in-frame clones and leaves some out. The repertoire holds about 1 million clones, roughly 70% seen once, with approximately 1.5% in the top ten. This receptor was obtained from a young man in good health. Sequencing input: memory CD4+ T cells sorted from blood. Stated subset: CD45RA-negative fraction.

The CDR3 nucleotides read TGTGCCAGCTCATTGCGGGGAAGCACAGATACGCAGTATTTT. It codes for CASSLRGSTDTQYF. The chain joins TRBV18 to TRBJ2-3, with a weak D call TRBD2 (6 bases). With 5 bases removed from V and 0 bases from J, the gap between germline ends came to 9 bases. There are 14 residues in the CDR3. Germline CDR1 is KGHSH and CDR2 is LQKENI.